This T cell receptor beta chain came from a study of cytomegalovirus exposure and HLA in healthy donors. For this clone: The antigen is unknown.

PCR amplification relied on 60 Vbeta primers (plus 13 Jbeta primers). Authors' processing steps: Later work found around 80 million unique TCR beta chains, with approximately 12 million shared. The assay was immunoSEQ multiplex PCR, and TCRdb's table has in-frame clones only and misses some. V and J calls plus clone size are reproduced from that table; the DNA served to infer D and trimming. In the table there are more than 200,000 clones, over 80% of which are singletons. Study-wide points: TCR beta sequences reportedly predicted most subjects' HLA-A and HLA-B alleles accurately. Common viral pathogens seemed, in a later analysis, to connect with several of the most significant clusters. An Asian-associated ancestry cluster reportedly showed fewer N-insertions than the roughly 700-donor mean in a later analysis.

Looked up from germline, CDR1 is SGDLS and CDR2 is YYNGEE. This CDR3 contains 12 residues. V was cut by 3 bases and J by 7 bases, with 8 bases left in between. The sample consisted of PBMCs. This TCR was sampled from a man aged 35-49 years in good health and CMV-seropositive. The V gene is TRBV9, the J gene TRBJ2-1, with D tentatively TRBD1 (5 bases). The CDR3 reads CASSAQGNEQFF. The DNA of the CDR3 is TGTGCCAGCAGCGCCCAGGGAAATGAGCAGTTCTTC.